Below are 27 T cell receptor delta chains sequenced from a single sample in a study of Vδ1+ human thymocytes. Findings and limits, study-wide: Thymic TRG and TRD repertoires appeared highly polyclonal, with Gaussian CDR3 length distributions.

Extracted RNA was reverse transcribed into cDNA. CDR3 amplicons came from multiplex PCR with pooled V-gene forward and constant-region reverse primers. TCRdb applied CATT to the multiplex PCR reads for clone calling. Here the sample spans around 24,000 delta-chain clones, around 28% being singletons. These receptors are not linked to any known antigen. Sequencing was performed on Vdelta1+ gamma-delta thymocytes from the thymus. The subset was: FACS-sorted CD3+ TCRalphabeta- TCRVdelta1+ TCRVdelta2- thymocytes. Receptors were obtained from a boy in the first two years of life who had congenital heart surgery.

In regard to this clone: This could be a read error, since a much larger clone is one nucleotide away. The chain carries TRDV1 and TRDJ1, with D uncertain. The ends were cut back, 1 base at V and 0 bases at J, with 21 bases in the middle. The V gene's germline CDR1 is TSWWSYY and CDR2 QGS. CDR3 length equals 19 residues. The CDR3 nucleotides read TGTGCTCTTGGGGAACGTGCAGCCTCCTGTACGGAGTACACCGATAAACTCATCTTT. Translating it yields CALGERAASCTEYTDKLIF.

V usage is TRDV1 and J usage is TRDJ1; TRDD2 is a possible D gene (6 bases). The CDR3 runs 18 residues. V dropped 3 bases and J dropped 1 base, with 21 bases sitting between them. Germline V gene lookup returns CDR1 TSWWSYY and CDR2 QGS. CDR3 protein: CALGDSTAFHKSTDKLIF. DNA for the CDR3: TGTGCTCTTGGGGATTCAACGGCCTTCCATAAATCCACCGATAAACTCATCTTT.

By frequency in the sample, this clone is medium-sized. The V call is TRDV2, the J call TRDJ3, with D maybe TRDD3 (6 bases). Germline CDR1 and CDR2: GEAIGNYY and EKD. This CDR3 contains 17 residues. V lost 3 bases and J lost 0, with 11 bases in between. CDR3 region: CACDPGGSSWDTRQMFF. The CDR3 nucleotides read TGTGCCTGTGACCCCGGGGGAAGCTCCTGGGACACCCGACAGATGTTTTTC.

V and J are TRDV1 and TRDJ1; TRDD3 matches 7 bases. This CDR3 spans 15 amino acids. The germline gives CDR1 TSWWSYY, CDR2 QGS. Trimming at V came to 5 bases and at J to 3 bases, leaving 9 bases not matched to a gene. The CDR3, as DNA: TGTGCTCTTGGGTCTTGGGTGGGGGACTCCGATAAACTCATCTTT. Its protein product is CALGSWVGDSDKLIF.

This clone has just a few counts. J is TRDJ1 and V is TRDV1, with a possible D match to TRDD3 (7 bases). Per the germline V gene, CDR1 is TSWWSYY and CDR2 is QGS. The ends were cut back, 4 bases at V and 0 bases at J, with 30 bases in the middle. This CDR3 comprises 21 residues. CDR3 region: CALGGAVPRPVGGTYTDKLIF. CDR3 sequence (DNA): TGTGCTCTTGGGGGGGCCGTTCCTAGGCCAGTTGGGGGAACTTACACCGATAAACTCATCTTT.

By proportion, this clone is medium-sized. The chain uses TRDV1 and TRDJ2; the D gene is possibly TRDD3 (6 bases). The V and J ends lost 4 bases and 9 bases respectively, with 42 bases between them. Germline assignment: CDR1 TSWWSYY and CDR2 QGS. The CDR3 length is 23 residues. The CDR3 DNA sequence: TGTGCTCTTGGGGGAACTTTTCCAGTCCGTCCACCGACCTGGGGAGGGCTCAGAACACAACTCTTCTTT. Translation: CALGGTFPVRPPTWGGLRTQLFF.

Worth noting for this clone: Other DNA sequences of this sample code for an identical CDR3. J is TRDJ1 and V is TRDV1, with TRDD3 as a possible D gene (5 bases). The CDR3 spans 18 residues. Trimming removed 1 base from V and 9 bases from J, with 27 bases in between. Per germline, CDR1 TSWWSYY and CDR2 QGS. CDR3 protein: CALGEQAPRGRPGDQLIF. Written as DNA, the CDR3 is TGTGCTCTTGGGGAACAGGCCCCACGAGGACGCCCCGGGGACCAACTCATCTTT.

By share, this clone counts as medium-sized (0.01 to 0.1%). The chain joins TRDV1 to TRDJ1; 9 bases line up with TRDD3. V trimming: 0 bases; J trimming: 0 bases; junction bases outside the gene matches: 20. Germline assignment: CDR1 TSWWSYY and CDR2 QGS. The CDR3 contains 22 residues. CDR3 region: CALGELKAYWGTTRSYTDKLIF. CDR3 bases: TGTGCTCTTGGGGAACTTAAGGCCTACTGGGGGACCACGCGATCGTACACCGATAAACTCATCTTT.

A remark on this clone: This may arise from a read error, as a much more abundant clone is one base away. The J gene is TRDJ1, the V gene TRDV1, with 10 nucleotides matching TRDD3. The CDR3 has 21 amino acids. V shed 2 bases, J shed 0 bases, and the junction held 18 bases outside the gene matches. The V gene's germline CDR1 is TSWWSYY and CDR2 QGS. CDR3 bases: TGTGCTCTTGGGGAAAATCCCTCCCACTGGGGGATGACATCGTACACCGATAAACTCATCTTT. It yields the protein CALGENPSHWGMTSYTDKLIF.

This clone is categorized as medium-sized. This specimen includes other DNA sequences encoding the same CDR3. V gene TRDV1 combines with J gene TRDJ1, with 9 bases identical to TRDD3. V lost 0 bases and J lost 2; bases outside the gene matches: 16. CDR3 length: 20 amino acids. CDR1 and CDR2 (germline): TSWWSYY, QGS. CDR3 amino acids: CALGELRFRSALGDTDKLIF. CDR3 in DNA: TGTGCTCTTGGGGAACTCAGGTTCCGGAGCGCGCTGGGGGATACCGATAAACTCATCTTT.

As to this clone: At one end, the junction sequence differs from germline, possibly due to a read error. In the same sample, other DNA sequences code for this CDR3. The chain recombines TRDV1 with TRDJ1; 13 bases fit TRDD3. CDR3 length: 16 amino acids. Per germline, CDR1 TSWWSYY and CDR2 QGS. The CDR3 coding sequence is TGTGCACTTGGCTTACTGGGGGATACGTGCACCGATAAACTCATCTTT. Residues: CALGLLGDTCTDKLIF.

Concerning this clone: Distinct nucleotide sequences in the sample also encode this CDR3. The V call is TRDV1, the J call TRDJ1, with 10 bases fitting TRDD3. The V gene's germline CDR1 is TSWWSYY and CDR2 QGS. V lost 0 bases and J lost 3; bases outside the gene matches: 13. This CDR3 is 19 amino acids long. The CDR3 nucleotides are TGTGCTCTTGGGGAACTCGGTAACGGCTGGGGGATATATCCCGATAAACTCATCTTT. Translating it yields CALGELGNGWGIYPDKLIF.

On this clone: This may stem from a read error, because a much larger clone lies one nucleotide away. In the same sample, other DNA sequences code for this CDR3. This chain links TRDV1 with TRDJ1; 7 nucleotides line up with TRDD3. This CDR3 is 17 amino acids long. CDR1 is TSWWSYY and CDR2 is QGS in the germline V gene. CDR3 DNA sequence: TGTGCCCTTGGGGAACGGCTCTGGGGGGGTAAGGCCGATAAACTCATCTTT. Its protein is CALGERLWGGKADKLIF.

The genes are TRDV1 and TRDJ2, with TRDD3 matching over 12 bases. After removal of 2 bases from V and 5 bases from J, the junction contained 27 bases not matched to a gene. There are 24 residues in the CDR3. CDR1 TSWWSYY and CDR2 QGS come from the germline V gene. As DNA, the CDR3 is TGTGCTCTTGGGGAAAGATCCAACCCCCCTTCCGTTACTGGGGGATACCGAGGAACAGCACAACTCTTCTTT. Its protein product is CALGERSNPPSVTGGYRGTAQLFF.

This sequence joins TRDV1 and TRDJ1; D is undetermined. Between the trimmed V and J ends, which lost 2 bases and 4 bases, there was a span of 14 bases. The CDR3 length is 15 residues. Germline V lookup: CDR1 TSWWSYY, CDR2 QGS. The CDR3: CALGEISAGYDKLIF. CDR3 coding DNA: TGTGCTCTTGGGGAAATCTCGGCGGGCTACGATAAACTCATCTTT.

J is TRDJ1 and V is TRDV1, with 8 positions matching TRDD3. The CDR3 is 19 residues long. The V and J ends lost 6 bases and 2 bases, in that order; junction bases with no gene match: 20. Germline V gene data show CDR1 as TSWWSYY and CDR2 as QGS. The CDR3 is CALGPTLWGKRVLTDKLIF. The DNA for the CDR3 is TGTGCTCTTGGTCCTACTCTCTGGGGGAAAAGGGTTTTGACCGATAAACTCATCTTT.

The rearrangement uses TRDV2 and TRDJ1; weak D call: TRDD2 (5 bases). The CDR3 runs to 19 residues. Trimming removed 4 bases from V and 0 bases from J, with 26 bases in between. The germline gives CDR1 GEAIGNYY, CDR2 EKD. DNA for the CDR3: TGTGCCTGTGATCTAGAGTACTGTCCTTTATGCCTACACACCGATAAACTCATCTTT. Protein: CACDLEYCPLCLHTDKLIF.

This clone has a handful of counts. The gene calls are TRDV1 and TRDJ1; 10 bases align to TRDD3. V trimming: 5 bases; J trimming: 4 bases; junction bases outside the gene matches: 10. CDR3 length equals 16 residues. Germline lookup yields CDR1 TSWWSYY and CDR2 QGS. CDR3 nucleotide sequence: TGTGCTCTTGGGTCCCGAGGGGGATACGCGAACGATAAACTCATCTTT. The encoded protein is CALGSRGGYANDKLIF.

This clone was found a few times. This chain joins TRDV1 and TRDJ1; 10 nucleotides match TRDD3. The V gene end was trimmed by 1 base and the J gene end by 0 bases; junction bases not matched to a gene: 17. Germline lookup yields CDR1 TSWWSYY and CDR2 QGS. The CDR3 is 21 amino acids. CDR3 DNA: TGTGCTCTTGGGGAACCCCCCCCCCAACTTCCTACTGGGGGATACACCGATAAACTCATCTTT. This sequence encodes CALGEPPPQLPTGGYTDKLIF.

The V and J genes are TRDV1 and TRDJ1, with D tentatively TRDD2 (6 bases). CDR3 length: 19 amino acids. The germline gives CDR1 TSWWSYY, CDR2 QGS. The ends were cut back, 4 bases at V and 1 base at J, with 25 bases in the middle. The CDR3, as DNA: TGTGCTCTTGGGGTTCCACTTCCTCGTACTGAGGGATGCACCGATAAACTCATCTTT. This codes for CALGVPLPRTEGCTDKLIF.

V gene TRDV1 combines with J gene TRDJ1; D is ambiguous. The germline V and J ends were trimmed by 7 bases and 4 bases, with 22 bases remaining between them. The CDR3 runs 16 residues. The germline gives CDR1 TSWWSYY, CDR2 QGS. DNA of the CDR3: TGTGCTCTTGATGGACCCGGTGTAAAGATCGGCGATAAACTCATCTTT. Residues: CALDGPGVKIGDKLIF.

This clone came up a few times. Within the sample, other DNA sequences also encode this same CDR3. J is TRDJ1 and V is TRDV1; 12 bases fit TRDD3. Per germline, CDR1 TSWWSYY and CDR2 QGS. CDR3 length equals 16 residues. V shed 0 bases, J shed 3 bases, and the junction held 2 bases outside the gene matches. In nucleotides, the CDR3 is TGTGCTCTTGGGGAACTGCTGGGGGATACGTCCGATAAACTCATCTTT. It codes for CALGELLGDTSDKLIF.

The chain has TRDV1 and TRDJ1; D not certain. The CDR3 consists of 16 residues. The germline V gene encodes CDR1 TSWWSYY and CDR2 QGS. Trimming cost V 4 bases and J 0 bases, with 15 bases left between them. The CDR3, as DNA: TGTGCTCTTGGGGGGTGTTCGATGCCCTACACCGATAAACTCATCTTT. Translation gives CALGGCSMPYTDKLIF.

This clone was recorded a few times. This sequence joins TRDV1 and TRDJ1, with 8 bases matching TRDD2. J lost 0 bases, V lost 4 bases, and 25 bases had no gene match. The CDR3 covers 22 residues. Germline CDR1 reads TSWWSYY; CDR2 reads QGS. CDR3 in amino acids: CALGGPPLPRAYCLPYTDKLIF. The CDR3 bases are TGTGCTCTTGGGGGCCCCCCCCTTCCTAGAGCGTACTGCCTCCCGTACACCGATAAACTCATCTTT.

The rearrangement links TRDV1 to TRDJ1, with 11 bases lining up with TRDD3. CDR1 TSWWSYY and CDR2 QGS come from the germline V gene. CDR3 size: 29 residues. V lost 1 base, J lost 2 bases, and 42 bases stayed unmatched. The CDR3 coding sequence is TGTGCTCTTGGGGAACCCCGACACTCTTCCTCTTACTGGGGGATAGGAACCCTGACAACTAAATACCTGACCGATAAACTCATCTTT. It yields the protein CALGEPRHSSSYWGIGTLTTKYLTDKLIF.

J is TRDJ1 and V is TRDV1, with 13 bases aligning to TRDD3. The germline gives CDR1 TSWWSYY, CDR2 QGS. With 4 bases clipped from V and 0 bases from J, the junction kept 23 bases outside the gene matches. CDR3 length equals 23 residues. The chain's CDR3 is CALGGPSLPILGDTISDTDKLIF. The CDR3 coding sequence is TGTGCTCTTGGGGGCCCCTCCCTTCCCATACTGGGGGATACGATCTCCGACACCGATAAACTCATCTTT.

This clone was recorded at least ten times. The V gene is TRDV1, the J gene TRDJ1; D is perhaps TRDD2 or TRDD3 (8 bases each). The V end lost 2 bases, the J end lost 5 bases, and 27 bases lay between the germline ends. Germline CDR1 and CDR2: TSWWSYY and QGS. The CDR3 runs 19 residues. CDR3 region: CALGEGLPKVWGSLDKLIF. CDR3 nucleotides: TGTGCTCTTGGGGAAGGCCTTCCTAAAGTCTGGGGGAGCCTAGATAAACTCATCTTT.